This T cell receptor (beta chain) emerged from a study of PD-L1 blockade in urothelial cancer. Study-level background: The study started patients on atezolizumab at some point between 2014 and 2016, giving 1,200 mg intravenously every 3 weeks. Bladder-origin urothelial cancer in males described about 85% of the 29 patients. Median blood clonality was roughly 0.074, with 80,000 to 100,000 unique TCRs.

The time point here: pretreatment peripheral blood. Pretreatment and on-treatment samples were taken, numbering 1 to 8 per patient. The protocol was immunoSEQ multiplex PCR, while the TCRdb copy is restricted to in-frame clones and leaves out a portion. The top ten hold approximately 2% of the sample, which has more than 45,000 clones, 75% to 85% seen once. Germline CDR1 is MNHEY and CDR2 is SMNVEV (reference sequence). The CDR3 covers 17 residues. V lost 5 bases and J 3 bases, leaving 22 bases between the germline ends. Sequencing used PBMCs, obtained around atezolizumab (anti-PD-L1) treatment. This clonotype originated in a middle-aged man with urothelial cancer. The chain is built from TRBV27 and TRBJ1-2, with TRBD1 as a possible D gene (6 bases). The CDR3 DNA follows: TGTGCCAGCAGTCCTCTCCCGGGACAAGAGGGTGACTATGGCTACACCTTC. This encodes CASSPLPGQEGDYGYTF.